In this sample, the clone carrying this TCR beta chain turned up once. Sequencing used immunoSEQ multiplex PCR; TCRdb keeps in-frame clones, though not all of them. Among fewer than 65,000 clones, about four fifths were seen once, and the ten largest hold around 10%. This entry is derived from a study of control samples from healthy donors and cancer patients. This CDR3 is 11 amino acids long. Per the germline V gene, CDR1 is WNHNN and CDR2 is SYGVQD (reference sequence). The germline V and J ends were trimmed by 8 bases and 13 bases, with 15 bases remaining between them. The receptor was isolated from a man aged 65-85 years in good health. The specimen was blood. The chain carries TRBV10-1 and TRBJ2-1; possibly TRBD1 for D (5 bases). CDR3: CASGAGPEQFF. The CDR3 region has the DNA TGCGCCAGCGGGGCAGGCCCAGAACAGTTCTTC.